Below are 11 T cell receptor beta chains sequenced from a single sample in a study of T-cell reconstitution after alpha-beta-depleted transplantation in children. Unique molecular identifiers were used in preparing the TCRbeta library. TCRdb used MiXCR to reprocess the PCR reads, holding one entry per CDR3 protein. The data show over 450,000 distinct CDR3 sequences, with about 11% seen just once and around 2% held by the top ten. Sequencing was performed on PBMCs, taken before TCRalphabeta/CD19-depleted stem cell transplant. The origin of the receptors is a child under 10 years old with inherited bone marrow failure, due to receive a stem cell transplant.

This clonotype was recorded many times. The CDR3 region is CASSLMSGSGSHEQYF. CDR3 bases: TGTGCCAGCAGCTTAATGAGCGGGAGTGGGTCCCACGAGCAGTACTTC. V usage is TRBV7-2 and J usage is TRBJ2-7, with TRBD2 identical over 8 bases. The V gene's germline CDR1 is SGHTA and CDR2 FQGNSA. After removal of 2 bases from V and 5 bases from J, the junction contained 11 bases not matched to a gene. CDR3 size: 16 residues.

The chain combines TRBV4-3 with TRBJ2-7; D is possibly TRBD1 (6 bases). The germline V gene has CDR1 LGHNA and CDR2 YSLEER. This CDR3 has 14 amino acids. Trimming shortened V by 0 bases and J by 2 bases, and 8 bases separated the two germline ends. The CDR3 reads CASSQDTGPYEQYF. CDR3 sequence (DNA): TGCGCCAGCAGCCAAGATACAGGGCCCTACGAGCAGTACTTC.

This clonotype occurred many times. J is TRBJ1-4 and V is TRBV6-5; unclear D gene. The germline V gene has CDR1 MNHEY and CDR2 SVGAGI. The V end was cut by 4 bases, the J end by 6 bases, with 12 bases between. This CDR3 comprises 14 residues. The CDR3 DNA reads as TGTGCCAGCAGTTCGAACCTGTTGCATGAAAAACTGTTTTTT. Protein: CASSSNLLHEKLFF.

In this sample, this clonotype turned up many times. The V and J genes are TRBV21-1 and TRBJ2-7; the table gives TRBD1 as D, unverified against the DNA. TRBV21-1 is marked as a pseudogene. This CDR3 comprises 16 residues. In DNA, the CDR3 is TGTGCCAGCAGCCCTAAGGGGGGGGATACACCCTACGAGCAGTACTTC. Its translation is CASSPKGGDTPYEQYF.

This clonotype was recorded many times. The rearrangement links TRBV6-2 or TRBV6-3 to TRBJ2-1; possible D gene TRBD2, 6 bases. This CDR3 contains 13 residues. Germline V gene lookup returns CDR1 MNHEY and CDR2 SVGEGT. V dropped 6 bases and J dropped 7 bases, with 13 bases sitting between them. DNA for the CDR3: TGTGCCAGCAGCCAGACTAGGCTTAATGAGCAGTTCTTC. Its protein product is CASSQTRLNEQFF.

This clonotype was counted many times. The chain is built from TRBV27 and TRBJ2-7; perhaps TRBD1 as D (5 bases). Germline CDR1 MNHEY, CDR2 SMNVEV (reference sequence). This CDR3 comprises 14 residues. The ends were cut back, 6 bases at V and 5 bases at J, with 17 bases in the middle. The chain's CDR3 is CASSPQGIGNEQYF. In DNA, the CDR3 is TGTGCCAGCAGCCCGCAGGGTATCGGCAACGAGCAGTACTTC.

At least ten counts were recorded for this clonotype. The chain links TRBV12-3 or TRBV12-4 to TRBJ1-4; D unresolved. The CDR3 runs to 14 residues. V was cut by 5 bases and J by 7 bases, with 14 bases left in between. The CDR3 region is CASSRWQDPEKLFF. The CDR3 DNA reads as TGTGCCAGCAGTCGCTGGCAGGATCCTGAAAAACTGTTTTTT.

V is TRBV20-1 and J is TRBJ2-7; weak D call: TRBD1 (6 bases). This CDR3 is built from 13 residues. CDR1 is DFQATT and CDR2 is SNEGSKA in the germline V gene (reference sequence). With 3 bases removed from V and 3 bases from J, the gap between germline ends came to 12 bases. The CDR3 protein is CSARAQGRYEQYF. CDR3 coding DNA: TGCAGTGCTAGGGCACAGGGCCGCTACGAGCAGTACTTC.

There are many counts of this clonotype. The chain carries TRBV18 and TRBJ2-7; TRBD2 might be the D (7 bases). Germline V lookup: CDR1 KGHSH, CDR2 LQKENI. CDR3 size: 15 residues. V lost 2 bases and J lost 4, with 15 bases in between. CDR3 nucleotide sequence: TGTGCCAGCTCACCAGGTCCCGGGGGGCTTTACGAGCAGTACTTC. It yields the protein CASSPGPGGLYEQYF.

This clonotype has a count of ten or more. V gene TRBV4-2 combines with J gene TRBJ1-4; no reliable D call. Trimming stripped 0 bases from V and 8 bases from J, with 7 bases between. This CDR3 has 13 amino acids. Germline V lookup: CDR1 LGHNA, CDR2 YNFKEQ. The CDR3 nucleotides read TGTGCCAGCAGCCAAGATTACCCAGAAAAACTGTTTTTT. This codes for CASSQDYPEKLFF.

Ten or more counts support this clonotype. The rearrangement links TRBV3-1 to TRBJ2-7; TRBD2 might be the D (5 bases). Germline assignment: CDR1 LGHDT and CDR2 YNNKEL (reference sequence). Between the trimmed V and J ends, which lost 2 bases and 6 bases, there was a span of 14 bases. The CDR3 sequence is 14 residues long. Here the CDR3 DNA reads TGTGCCAGCAGCCAATCCGCCAGGAGGAGCGAGCAGTACTTC. Translation gives CASSQSARRSEQYF.